The 28 T cell receptor beta chains below were found in one sample sequenced in a study of cytomegalovirus exposure and HLA in healthy donors. The study ran its PCR with 60 Vbeta and 13 Jbeta primers. TCRdb's table, derived via immunoSEQ multiplex PCR, lists solely in-frame clones and lacks some. The table includes some 140,000 clones, 79% detected once. Sequencing was done on a sample of PBMCs. These receptors came from a man in his forties in good health and CMV-seropositive.

The chain uses TRBV6-5 and TRBJ1-5, with D perhaps TRBD1 (6 bases). The CDR3 is 14 amino acids. Germline CDR1 and CDR2: MNHEY and SVGAGI. The V end was cut by 5 bases, the J end by 6 bases, with 14 bases between. The CDR3 is CASSRDRNGQPQHF. CDR3 nucleotide sequence: TGTGCCAGCAGTCGCGACAGGAATGGTCAGCCCCAGCATTTT.

The gene calls are TRBV4-1 and TRBJ1-2; the match to TRBD1 covers 7 bases. This CDR3 comprises 17 residues. CDR1 and CDR2 (germline): MGHRA, YSYEKL. V gave up 0 bases and J gave up 6 bases; unmatched junction bases: 13. The CDR3 bases are TGCGCCAGCAGCCAAGATAGGACGGGACAGTTTGCCCATGGCTACACCTTC. Its protein product is CASSQDRTGQFAHGYTF.

The J gene is TRBJ2-5, the V gene TRBV5-6; 8 bases agree with TRBD1. V lost 2 bases to trimming and J lost 4 bases; unmatched junction nucleotides: 1. CDR3 length: 13 residues. Germline V lookup: CDR1 SGHDT, CDR2 YYEEEE. The DNA for the CDR3 is TGTGCCAGCAGCTTACAGGGGGGAGAGACCCAGTACTTC. Amino acid sequence: CASSLQGGETQYF.

This clone has just a few counts. The chain is built from TRBV19 and TRBJ2-3; D not certain. The CDR3 length is 11 residues. V was shortened by 7 bases and J by 4 bases, with 6 bases between the two germline ends. Per the germline V gene, CDR1 is LNHDA and CDR2 is SQIVND (reference sequence). CDR3 residues: CASNYADTQYF. The CDR3 region has the DNA TGTGCCAGTAATTATGCAGATACGCAGTATTTT.

This sequence joins TRBV11-2 and TRBJ1-2, with a weak D call TRBD1 (6 bases). The V gene lost 5 bases and the J gene lost 4 bases, with 14 bases spanning the gap. This CDR3 is built from 14 residues. CDR1 and CDR2 from the germline V gene are SGHAT and FQNNGV. Here the CDR3 reads CASSPPRGIYGYTF. The CDR3 DNA sequence: TGTGCCAGCAGCCCACCGAGGGGGATCTATGGCTACACCTTC.

The chain carries TRBV2 and TRBJ1-2, with 7 bases lining up with TRBD1. The V gene's germline CDR1 is SNHLY and CDR2 FYNNEI. This CDR3 region has 16 residues. V lost 3 bases, J lost 1 base, and 8 bases stayed unmatched. In DNA, the CDR3 is TGTGCCAGCAGTGAGGGCGGGACAGCGTTTAACTATGGCTACACCTTC. It encodes CASSEGGTAFNYGYTF.

This clone was seen only once. The V gene is TRBV7-9, the J gene TRBJ1-1; the D gene is possibly TRBD1 (5 bases). Trimming removed 5 bases at V and 4 bases at J, with 8 bases between. CDR1 and CDR2 (germline): SEHNR, FQNEAQ (reference sequence). The CDR3 totals 12 residues. CDR3 nucleotide sequence: TGTGCCAGCAGCGCGCAGGGCACTGAAGCTTTCTTT. Protein product: CASSAQGTEAFF.

This rearrangement joins TRBV5-4 to TRBJ1-1, with 8 bases that match TRBD1. CDR1 is SGHNT, CDR2 YYREEE, per germline (reference sequence). After removal of 0 bases from V and 5 bases from J, the junction contained 6 bases not matched to a gene. The CDR3 is made up of 15 amino acids. The CDR3, as DNA: TGTGCCAGCAGCTTGGGGGCAGGGGGCGCGACTGAAGCTTTCTTT. Residues: CASSLGAGGATEAFF.

The V call is TRBV18, the J call TRBJ2-7; TRBD2 is a possible D gene (5 bases). V dropped 4 bases and J dropped 2 bases, with 12 bases sitting between them. Germline V CDR1 and CDR2: KGHSH, LQKENI. The CDR3 is 14 amino acids. The CDR3 DNA follows: TGTGCCAGCTCACTACCGGGGAGTCCCTACGAGCAGTACTTC. Its protein product is CASSLPGSPYEQYF.

Worth noting for this clone: The junction departs from the called germline gene at one end, perhaps through a read error. This chain links TRBV12-5 with TRBJ2-1; tentative D call: TRBD2 (5 bases). The CDR3 contains 13 residues. Germline loops: CDR1 LGHNT, CDR2 FRNRAP. The DNA for the CDR3 is TGTGGTAGTCGGGAATCTAACTACAATGAGCAGTTCTTC. This sequence encodes CGSRESNYNEQFF.

V is TRBV27 and J is TRBJ1-2; D ambiguous. Germline CDR1 reads MNHEY; CDR2 reads SMNVEV (reference sequence). This CDR3 has 14 residues. Trimming took 3 bases from V and 3 from J, leaving 11 bases between them. CDR3 nucleotide sequence: TGTGCCAGCAGTTTCGTGGGCAGCCACTATGGCTACACCTTC. It yields the protein CASSFVGSHYGYTF.

This chain connects TRBV19 to TRBJ1-1; no firm D call. This CDR3 spans 14 amino acids. Germline V lookup: CDR1 LNHDA, CDR2 SQIVND (reference sequence). V dropped 6 bases and J dropped 0 bases, with 11 bases sitting between them. CDR3 amino acids: CASSWRPLNTEAFF. CDR3 nucleotide sequence: TGTGCCAGTAGCTGGAGACCACTGAACACTGAAGCTTTCTTT.

The J gene is TRBJ1-3, the V gene TRBV28; 9 nucleotides agree with TRBD1. The V gene's germline CDR1 is MDHEN and CDR2 SYDVKM. V lost 7 bases to trimming and J lost 3 bases; unmatched junction nucleotides: 7. The CDR3 is 15 amino acids. CDR3 amino acids: CASTRTGAVGNTIYF. CDR3 bases: TGTGCCAGCACCCGGACAGGGGCGGTTGGAAACACCATATATTTT.

The chain joins TRBV29-1 to TRBJ1-1; perhaps TRBD1 as D (5 bases). The CDR3 is 14 amino acids. V was trimmed by 1 base and J by 4 bases, leaving 13 bases between them. Per the germline V gene, CDR1 is SQVTM and CDR2 is ANQGSEA. CDR3 sequence reads: CSVEVGYGGTEAFF. CDR3 nucleotide sequence: TGCAGCGTTGAAGTCGGGTACGGGGGCACTGAAGCTTTCTTT.

The V gene is TRBV6-5, the J gene TRBJ1-3; unclear D gene. The CDR3 length is 16 residues. V was trimmed by 0 bases and J by 2 bases, leaving 11 bases between them. From germline, CDR1 is MNHEY and CDR2 SVGAGI. The DNA for the CDR3 is TGTGCCAGCAGTTACTCGTATTTGAGAGCTGGAAACACCATATATTTT. This codes for CASSYSYLRAGNTIYF.

The J gene is TRBJ2-1, the V gene TRBV30, with 11 bases that match TRBD2. The CDR3 covers 15 residues. J was trimmed by 8 bases and V by 5 bases; bases with no gene match: 11. Germline values: CDR1 GTSNPN, CDR2 SVGIG (reference sequence). This CDR3 is CAWVGGLAGGDEQFF. The CDR3 nucleotides read TGTGCCTGGGTGGGAGGGCTAGCGGGGGGTGATGAGCAGTTCTTC.

The gene calls are TRBV5-1 and TRBJ2-7; possible D gene TRBD1, 6 bases. The CDR3 is 15 residues long. CDR1 is SGHRS and CDR2 is YFSETQ in the germline V gene. Trimming pared 0 bases from V and 0 bases from J, leaving 10 bases between. The CDR3 reads CASSLGGQLSYEQYF. DNA of the CDR3: TGCGCCAGCAGCTTGGGGGGACAACTCTCCTACGAGCAGTACTTC.

The chain couples TRBV2 to TRBJ2-2, with 8 bases aligning to TRBD1. V lost 8 bases and J lost 3; bases outside the gene matches: 8. From germline, CDR1 is SNHLY and CDR2 FYNNEI. The CDR3 runs to 15 residues. This CDR3 is CASLSGQGDTGELFF. In nucleotides, the CDR3 is TGTGCCAGCCTTTCAGGACAGGGTGACACCGGGGAGCTGTTTTTT.

The genes are TRBV11-2 and TRBJ2-7, with D possibly being TRBD2 (7 bases). V lost 5 bases and J 4 bases, leaving 12 bases between the germline ends. The germline V gene encodes CDR1 SGHAT and CDR2 FQNNGV. This CDR3 region has 13 residues. The CDR3 reads CASSPGGQYEQYF. The CDR3 DNA reads TGTGCCAGCAGCCCCGGGGGGCAGTACGAGCAGTACTTC.

The chain links TRBV30 to TRBJ1-6; tentatively, D is TRBD1 (5 bases). This CDR3 is 17 amino acids long. CDR1 is GTSNPN and CDR2 is SVGIG in the germline V gene (reference sequence). Trimming pared 2 bases from V and 7 bases from J, leaving 21 bases between. In nucleotides, the CDR3 is TGTGCCTGGAGTCCCAGGGATCGAGTGATATTGAATTCACCCCTCCACTTT. Protein: CAWSPRDRVILNSPLHF.

The V and J genes are TRBV18 and TRBJ1-4, with 10 bases aligning to TRBD1. The CDR3 covers 18 residues. The V gene end was trimmed by 2 bases and the J gene end by 2 bases; junction bases not matched to a gene: 8. Germline loops: CDR1 KGHSH, CDR2 LQKENI. This CDR3 reads CASSPKGTGVTTNEKLFF. The CDR3 nucleotides are TGTGCCAGCTCACCAAAGGGGACAGGGGTTACCACTAATGAAAAACTGTTTTTT.

The chain has TRBV28 and TRBJ2-7; D remains unclear. Germline loops: CDR1 MDHEN, CDR2 SYDVKM. The CDR3 extends over 12 amino acids. V lost 5 bases to trimming and J lost 6 bases, with 11 bases between them. The CDR3 here is CASSDPPGEQYF. In nucleotides, the CDR3 is TGTGCCAGCAGTGACCCACCGGGCGAGCAGTACTTC.

The V gene is TRBV28, the J gene TRBJ1-5; D perhaps matches TRBD1 (5 bases). This CDR3 has 14 amino acids. V was shortened by 3 bases and J by 2 bases, with 8 bases between the two germline ends. Germline V gives CDR1 MDHEN, CDR2 SYDVKM. CDR3 amino acids: CASSLWGGNQPQHF. In DNA, the CDR3 is TGTGCCAGCAGTTTGTGGGGGGGCAATCAGCCCCAGCATTTT.

The chain is built from TRBV7-9 and TRBJ1-1; 9 bases match TRBD1. The CDR3 covers 17 residues. CDR1 is SEHNR, CDR2 FQNEAQ, per germline (reference sequence). V trimming: 5 bases; J trimming: 0 bases; junction bases outside the gene matches: 10. The CDR3 reads CASSPKDRGPLNTEAFF. The CDR3, as DNA: TGTGCCAGCAGCCCGAAGGACAGGGGCCCTTTGAACACTGAAGCTTTCTTT.

The rearrangement joins TRBV2 to TRBJ2-2; TRBD2 matches 9 bases. Germline CDR1 SNHLY, CDR2 FYNNEI. This CDR3 has 15 residues. J gave up 7 bases and V 8 bases, and 11 bases lay outside the gene matches. The CDR3 is CASFFGAGGIGELFF. DNA of the CDR3: TGTGCCAGCTTTTTCGGAGCGGGAGGAATCGGGGAGCTGTTTTTT.

V gene TRBV5-1 combines with J gene TRBJ1-5; no reliable D call. Per germline, CDR1 SGHRS and CDR2 YFSETQ. The CDR3 covers 14 residues. V shed 2 bases and J shed 3 bases, with 9 bases lying between them. This chain's CDR3 is CASSLYSDNQPQHF. The CDR3 region has the DNA TGCGCCAGCAGCTTATACAGTGACAATCAGCCCCAGCATTTT.

About this clone: A read error may produce the germline difference seen at one junction end. The CDR3 sequence: CAGSPDWAGDNEQFF. The CDR3 DNA is TGTGCCGGCAGCCCCGACTGGGCGGGTGACAATGAGCAGTTCTTC. The chain combines TRBV13 with TRBJ2-1, with D possibly being TRBD2 (5 bases). The CDR3 spans 15 residues. Germline CDR1 is PRHDT and CDR2 is FYEKMQ (reference sequence).

The chain has TRBV6-5 and TRBJ2-7; tentative D call: TRBD2 (6 bases). The ends were cut back, 6 bases at V and 6 bases at J, with 15 bases in the middle. Germline values: CDR1 MNHEY, CDR2 SVGAGI. CDR3 size: 13 residues. The CDR3: CASSGDWGGEQYF. The CDR3 nucleotides read TGTGCCAGCAGCGGGGACTGGGGTGGCGAGCAGTACTTC.